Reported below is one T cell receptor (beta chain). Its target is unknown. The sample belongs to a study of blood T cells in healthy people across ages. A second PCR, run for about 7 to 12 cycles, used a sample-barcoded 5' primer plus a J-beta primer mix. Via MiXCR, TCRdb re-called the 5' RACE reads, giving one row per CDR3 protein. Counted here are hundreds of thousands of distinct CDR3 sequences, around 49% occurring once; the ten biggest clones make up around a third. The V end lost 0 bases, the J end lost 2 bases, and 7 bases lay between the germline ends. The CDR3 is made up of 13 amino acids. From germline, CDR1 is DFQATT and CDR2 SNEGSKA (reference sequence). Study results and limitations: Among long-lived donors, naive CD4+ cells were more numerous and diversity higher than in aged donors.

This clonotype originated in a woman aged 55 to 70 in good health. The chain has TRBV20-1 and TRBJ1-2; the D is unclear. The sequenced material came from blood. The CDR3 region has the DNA TGCAGTGCTAGAGATCAGGAAAACTATGGCTACACCTTC. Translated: CSARDQENYGYTF.